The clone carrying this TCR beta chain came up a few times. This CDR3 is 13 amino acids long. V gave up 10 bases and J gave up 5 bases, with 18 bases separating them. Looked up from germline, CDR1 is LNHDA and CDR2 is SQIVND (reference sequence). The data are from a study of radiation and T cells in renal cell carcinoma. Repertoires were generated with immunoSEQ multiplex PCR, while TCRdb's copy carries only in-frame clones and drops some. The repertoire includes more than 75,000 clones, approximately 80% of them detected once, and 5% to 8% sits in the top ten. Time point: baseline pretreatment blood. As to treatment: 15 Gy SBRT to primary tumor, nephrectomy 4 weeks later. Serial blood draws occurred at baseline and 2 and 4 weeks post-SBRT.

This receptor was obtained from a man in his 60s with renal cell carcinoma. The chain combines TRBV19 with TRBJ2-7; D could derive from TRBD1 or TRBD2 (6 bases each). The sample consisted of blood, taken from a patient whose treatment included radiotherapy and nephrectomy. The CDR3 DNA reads TGTGCCACCAGGGGAACGGGAGCCCACGAGCAGTACTTC. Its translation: CATRGTGAHEQYF.